The subject of this entry is one T cell receptor (beta chain). This clone has just a few counts. The antigen it binds to is not known. Per-base quality was not reported, and no clone a single base away is much larger than it. This sample is part of a study of cytomegalovirus exposure and HLA in healthy donors (dated by TCRdb to about 2017). Background for the entire study: In an earlier analysis of roughly 590 of the donors, 276 Gb of sequence data and 95 million to 130 million unique TCR beta sequences from 150 million to 200 million T cells were reported. Besides the first cohort of roughly 700 subjects, a separate validation cohort made up of roughly 130 different subjects was used. Every discovery cohort repertoire had been produced on one sequencing platform. Using immunosequencing, the study profiled T cell repertoires from 500 to 800 subjects and related those repertoires to cytomegalovirus serostatus. Four to six DR-DQ haplotypes were handled as single units for association and clustering, since linkage in the cohort was strong. About 310 gigabases of sequencing data and approximately 93 million unique TCR sequences were included in an early release covering about 700 HLA-typed donors. In an earlier analysis of 500 to 650 of the donors, high-throughput TCR beta sequencing was used to judge whether each TCR beta V gene segment behaved as functional or pseudogenic. On average, 235,054 unique TCR beta nucleotide sequences were sequenced per donor among 398 genotyped donors of the cohort, with roughly 18% of those sequences being non-productive. HLA typing covered class I and class II loci at four-digit resolution. Alongside the repertoire data, information on donor age, sex, ethnicity and CMV serostatus was compiled. The later analysis used no new phenotypic data to find candidate immune exposures, relying instead on TCR beta sequences and their occurrence across donors. To predict cytomegalovirus infection status, the study brought together high-throughput TCR immunosequencing, statistical association of individual TCRs with disease status, and machine learning. The number of donors typed differed by locus, with about 629-630 for A, B, C, DRB1 and DQB1, roughly 520 for DQA1, under 610 for DPA1, and some 440 for DPB1. The genetic ancestry cluster associated with self-reported Caucasian donors included 80% to 90% of the 300 to 450 genotyped donors. A later genetic analysis took genome-wide SNP genotypes for about three fifths of the roughly 700 donors and used that subset as a discovery cohort. The aim of the study was to test whether cataloging public T cell receptors could identify signatures of past pathogen exposure. To study patterns of TCR occurrence, a later analysis re-analyzed previously published TCR beta repertoires from 600 to 750 donors and added high-resolution HLA genotyping. Overall results and qualifications from the work: An earlier analysis of around 540 of the donors showed that most TCR beta V segments appeared in productive rearrangements either about 90% or about 30% of the time, which broadly matched IMGT annotations. Across donors, most TCR sequences were observed very rarely, whereas some public TCRs were present in many individuals. The sequencing pipeline was judged likely to have produced a cluster of highly shared sequence variants as a technical artifact. Because HLA typing was unavailable for some donors at each locus, only the typed subset was used in association tests. In a later genetic analysis, a missense DCLRE1C variant was associated with V-gene and J-gene trimming of TCR beta chains, and the association was replicated in an independent cohort. Most CMV-associated TCR beta chains appeared to be HLA-restricted in a later analysis, and the HLA associations seemed to be driven largely by CMV exposure. Three of the identified cytomegalovirus-associated TCR beta chains were confirmed in vitro to be specific for cytomegalovirus antigens. Roughly uniform sequencing depth across donors was assumed in presence/absence analyses, although this assumption may not hold. When HLA alleles, especially DR and DQ, strongly co-occurred, attributing TCR associations to individual alleles was difficult. It was suggested by the authors that the approach could potentially be generalized to other disease states and immunological phenotypes. The cohort was sequenced for TCR beta chains only, and without alpha or paired-chain data the features that could be detected were limited. A further reported finding was that TCR beta sequences accurately predicted the HLA-A and HLA-B alleles for most subjects in the first cohort. The earlier analysis of about 600 of the donors excluded approximately 17 rarely observed V segments, including chromosome 9 orphons, because counts were too low. The only immune exposure information available for the cohort was CMV serostatus. In a later analysis, HLA-associated TCR beta chains showed more clonal expansion and lower generation probabilities than non-associated chains that were equally common. According to a later analysis, TCR association rates differed among HLA loci, with DRB1 alleles showing the most associated TCRs and HLA-C alleles showing the fewest. In a later genetic analysis, fewer N-insertions in productive TCRs were reported among donors in an Asian-associated ancestry cluster than the roughly 700-donor mean. Cytomegalovirus status was reported to be diagnosed by the classifier with high specificity and sensitivity in both the original and validation cohorts. In a later analysis, 15,000 to 20,000 TCR beta sequences were associated with specific HLA alleles at a false discovery rate of 0.05. Correlated functional status among segregating V segments might be attributable to linkage disequilibrium, but an unknown experimental factor could not be ruled out. A total of fewer than 200 TCR beta chains were listed by the study as associated with cytomegalovirus. Several of the top co-occurrence clusters appeared to be linked to parvovirus B19, influenza, CMV and Epstein-Barr virus, according to a later analysis.

The method was the immunoSEQ multiplex PCR assay. The multiplex PCR relied on a mix of 60 forward primers for TCR Vbeta segments and 13 reverse primers for TCR Jbeta segments. A multiplex PCR assay on genomic DNA amplified the CDR3 region of rearranged TCR beta genes. Amplified TCR beta libraries were sequenced as 87-base-pair reads on the Illumina HiSeq System. Per the original workflow: In a later analysis, some 80 million unique TCR beta chains were counted across the roughly 700 repertoires, and approximately 9.9 million of these chains were shared by at least two donors. To remove PCR and sequencing errors, raw reads were error-corrected and collapsed into unique sequences using a nearest-neighbor algorithm that merged closely related sequences. V, D and J gene segments were assigned by aligning CDR3 sequences to IMGT reference sequences. For a sequence to be retained, a match of at least six nucleotides to both a V gene segment and a J gene segment was required. Rearrangements were classified as productive when the CDR3 lacked stop codons and remained in frame with V and J, and all other rearrangements were classified as non-productive. CDR3 was defined according to IMGT convention as the region running from the second conserved V-encoded cysteine to the conserved J-encoded phenylalanine. The earlier analysis of 587 of the donors excluded any sequence lacking an unambiguous match to a single V gene segment. An earlier analysis of fewer than 650 of the donors classified V segments as functional when productive rearrangements were above 56.7% and as segregating when the standard deviation between donors was above 5%. A statistical classification framework was built for diagnosing cytomegalovirus status from the catalog of TCR beta chain sequences. In a later analysis, V and J genes were assigned by comparing TCR nucleotide sequences against IMGT/GENE-DB human TR gene sequences. Using the TCRdist pipeline, a later analysis assigned CDR3 sequences along with most-parsimonious VDJ recombination scenarios. In a later analysis, every TCR beta chain was defined by the combination of its CDR3 amino acid sequence and its V-gene family, and reads without a unique V-gene family were dropped. As a way to deal with suspected cross-contamination and a sequencing artifact, a later analysis dropped under 600 nucleotide sequences that were highly shared and had low generation probability. For each public chain, a later analysis derived a clonal expansion index from normalized ranks of inferred template counts within each repertoire. Generation probabilities in a later analysis came from a VDJ recombination model fitted to out-of-frame rearrangements, and those results were checked against IGoR. A later analysis scored TCR-TCR, TCR-HLA and TCR-CMV co-occurrence with hypergeometric tests, applying a repertoire-size bias correction to TCR pairs. A later analysis estimated false discovery rates by permuting HLA or CMV assignments 20 times. A later analysis grouped co-occurring TCRs with DBSCAN, adding TCRdist sequence similarity when clustering within HLA-allele-positive subsets. Repertoires with fewer than 30,000 or more than 120,000 public chains, plus five repertoires with anomalous nucleotide sharing, were excluded from co-occurrence clustering. TCRdb provides this immuneACCESS table in a form limited to in-frame rearrangements. Some clones are lacking; in checked studies, under half of them reflect an unresolved V gene, and why the rest are absent is not known. The DNA gave D and trimming, while V, J and clone size come from that table. For this sample there are some 150,000 clones; approximately 80% appear just once. The ten largest account for 1.5% to 2% of the sample.

The cohort was made up of approximately 700 healthy bone marrow donors. All cohort members were sampled while nominally healthy, although unrecorded immune exposures were likely present. The donor tested CMV seronegative and was one of the 352 seronegative cohort members. A peripheral blood sample was collected from each donor, and TCR beta sequencing was performed on peripheral blood mononuclear cells. The Qiagen DNeasy Blood Extraction Kit was used to extract genomic DNA from the blood cell samples. The sequenced material came from PBMCs. The receptor's source is a woman in her thirties or forties in good health and CMV-seronegative.

The CDR3 here reads CASTRGQDRAGWSNEKLFF. The bases read TGTGCCAGCACGCGGGGGCAGGACAGGGCTGGGTGGAGTAATGAAAAACTGTTTTTT. The rearranged chain carries TRBV28 and TRBJ1-4, and 8 junctional nucleotides match TRBD1. The CDR1 and CDR2 encoded by the germline V gene are MDHEN and SYDVKM. The CDR3 measures 19 amino acids from cysteine to phenylalanine. The CDR3 DNA has 57 bases and is translated from base 1. V is pruned by 7 bases and J by 4 bases, leaving 20 bases of the junction without a gene match.